This entry concerns a single TCR beta chain. What it recognizes is unknown. The sample originates from a study of T cells in Graves' hyperthyroidism and ophthalmopathy. Notes on the study in general: Separation of ophthalmopathy from stable hyperthyroidism was achieved by a 13 V-J model. The model foresaw ophthalmopathy a median 6.5 months prior to onset.

The J segment lost 5 bases and the V segment lost 5 bases, leaving 3 bases of the junction unmatched. The CDR3 extends over 13 amino acids. CDR1 SEHNR and CDR2 FQNEAQ come from the germline V gene (reference sequence). Template material for amplifying TCR beta CDR3 regions consisted of RNA transcripts. TCR CDR3 underwent first-round RT-PCR with the HTBI primer set. TCRdb reprocessed the multiplex PCR reads with MiXCR, giving one entry per CDR3 protein. Of 550,000 to 600,000 distinct CDR3 sequences in the sample, 46% were seen once. Exclusion followed for patients with uncontrolled infection, other autoimmune disease, pregnancy or lactation.

The sequence came from an adult woman with Graves' disease, either hyperthyroidism or ophthalmopathy (not recorded which). The V and J genes are TRBV7-9 and TRBJ2-5, with 9 bases matching TRBD2. The material sequenced was peripheral blood or thyroid tissue (not recorded which). The CDR3 region is CASSETSGETQYF. In DNA form, the CDR3 reads TGTGCCAGCAGCGAAACTAGCGGGGAGACCCAGTACTTC.